This TCR beta chain was sequenced in a study of T-cell memory formation after mild COVID-19 (dated by TCRdb to 2020 to 2023). With respect to the entire study: TCR sequence clusters from the two donors were largely donor specific. In two donors, T-cell clones that expanded and contracted after mild COVID-19 were followed by sequencing TCRalpha and TCRbeta repertoires longitudinally. Two young, previously healthy adult volunteers, one female and one male, were included in the cohort.

From cysteine to phenylalanine, the CDR3 is 15 amino acids long. This entry keeps only the CDR3 DNA: 45 bases, framed from base 1. Trimming accounts for 2 bases at V and 4 bases at J, while the number of junction bases matched to no gene is 3. Summary of the overall study and its limitations: Some responding clones were detected in pre-infection memory, which suggested that pre-existing cross-reactive memory T cells had joined the SARS-CoV-2 response. The second-wave clones that peaked on day 37 were not confirmed to be SARS-CoV-2 specific. The study covered only a couple of mild cases, and larger cohorts including severe cases with pre-infection samples were considered necessary. Contracting CD4+ clones turned up mainly in the CM and EM memory subsets, whereas EMRA was where CD8+ clones were enriched. Clones contracting from day 15 to 85 had balanced CD4/CD8 phenotypes, while a second wave expanding from day 15 to 37 was biased towards CD4+.

Concerning this clonotype: Which antigen it targets is not known. Base qualities are not at hand, and no much larger clone is one base apart.

Ficoll-Paque density gradient centrifugation was the method used to isolate PBMCs. TCRdb names Illumina NovaSeq 6000 as the instrument used. Using 5'RACE with constant-segment primers, TCRalpha and TCRbeta cDNA libraries were constructed, with sample barcodes and unique molecular identifiers added in the process. RNA was extracted from every sample with Trizol reagent. Amplification of the libraries took two PCR steps, and the second step added a second sample barcode plus Illumina TruSeq adapters. The libraries were sequenced on an Illumina NovaSeq using 2 x 150 bp paired-end reads. On the study's bioinformatics: Demultiplexing of reads and collapsing into UMI-guided consensus sequences were performed with migec v1.2.7. Using mixcr v2.1.11, the UMI consensuses were aligned to TRA and TRB V and J templates and assembled into clonotypes. A clonotype was counted as expanded or contracted only when both edgeR and NoisET called the clonotype significant, with the noise models trained on biological replicates. For edgeR calls, the thresholds were a false discovery rate-adjusted p below 0.01 and a log2 fold-change of 1. As an exploratory analysis of dynamics, max-normalized trajectories of the 1000 most abundant clonotypes were examined with PCA combined with hierarchical clustering. Separately sequenced CD4+ and CD8+ repertoires were used to assign the CD4 or CD8 phenotype of responding clones. Using fastp at Q25 and MiXCR, TCRdb reprocessed the public reads and kept productive beta chains. Rows with a matching CDR3 protein are joined into one entry that keeps the most common DNA and genes. The V and J calls and clone size are TCRdb's, not the authors'. This sample holds about 270,000 distinct CDR3 sequences; less than 20% were observed only once. The ten most abundant clones make up 2.1% of the sample.

The chain links TRBV12-3 or TRBV12-4 with TRBJ1-5; 9 central nucleotides agree with TRBD1. This receptor was identified in an adult woman who had mild COVID-19 (a few samples of this study predate the infection). The sample titles of this study are shuffled in the database, so cell type and time point are left out; the donor was told from shared clones. What was sequenced was PBMCs or a T cell subset sorted from them (not recorded which). The CDR3 region: CASSLRGTGNQPQHF. The DNA sequence is as follows: TGTGCCAGCAGTTTAAGGGGGACAGGGAATCAGCCCCAGCATTTT.